Sequencing of this TCR beta chain was carried out in a study of control samples from healthy donors and cancer patients (dated by TCRdb to about 2020). The library came from the immunoSEQ multiplex PCR assay. In its TCRdb copy, this immuneACCESS table keeps in-frame sequences only and misses some clones. Where compared with another copy, unresolved V genes explain less than half of these, and the others have no known cause. Across this sample there are roughly 80,000 clones, with roughly 84% seen only once. Roughly 5% of the sample is held by the ten biggest clonotypes. For this clone: Its antigen has not been determined. No base quality values were provided; no much bigger clone lies one nucleotide off.

The sequence was obtained from a woman between 45 and 65 years old in good health. The sequencing sample was made of blood.

The CDR3 in this case is CASSEALEQMNTEAFF. The base sequence is TGTGCCAGCAGTGAAGCGCTCGAACAAATGAACACTGAAGCTTTCTTT. The chain joins TRBV2 to TRBJ1-1; the D gene cannot be resolved reliably. CDR1 is given as SNHLY and CDR2 as FYNNEI, both from the germline V gene. Trimming removed 0 bases from V and 0 bases from J, leaving 11 bases between the germline ends. The CDR3 runs 16 amino acids, cysteine and phenylalanine included. The CDR3 DNA has 48 bases and is translated from base 1.